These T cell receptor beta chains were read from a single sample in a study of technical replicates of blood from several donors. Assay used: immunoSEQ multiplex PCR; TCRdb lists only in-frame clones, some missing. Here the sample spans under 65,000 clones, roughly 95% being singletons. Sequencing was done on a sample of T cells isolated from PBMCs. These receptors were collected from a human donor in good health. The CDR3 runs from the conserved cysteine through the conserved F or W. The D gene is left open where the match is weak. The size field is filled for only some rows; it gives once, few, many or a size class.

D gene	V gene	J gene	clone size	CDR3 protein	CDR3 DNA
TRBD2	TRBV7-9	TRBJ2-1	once	CASSSRTSGSYNEQFF	TGTGCCAGCAGCTCCCGGACTAGCGGGTCCTACAATGAGCAGTTCTTC
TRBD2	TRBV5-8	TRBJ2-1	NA	CASSLGTSEGNEQFF	TGTGCCAGCAGCTTGGGGACTAGCGAAGGTAATGAGCAGTTCTTC
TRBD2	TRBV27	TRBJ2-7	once	CASSWGGDGNYEQYF	TGTGCCAGCAGTTGGGGAGGGGACGGGAATTACGAGCAGTACTTC
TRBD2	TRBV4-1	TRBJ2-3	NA	CASSQAMGGGIATQYF	TGCGCCAGCAGCCAAGCTATGGGGGGAGGGATCGCTACGCAGTATTTT
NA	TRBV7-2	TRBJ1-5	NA	CASSTTGFGNQPQHF	TGTGCCAGCAGCACTACAGGGTTCGGCAATCAGCCCCAGCATTTT
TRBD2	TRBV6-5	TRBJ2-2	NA	CASSYPGTSGSGELFF	TGTGCCAGCAGTTACCCCGGGACTAGCGGGAGCGGGGAGCTGTTTTTT
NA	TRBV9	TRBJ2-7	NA	CASSHPPGVEQYF	TGTGCCAGCAGCCATCCCCCAGGGGTCGAGCAGTACTTC
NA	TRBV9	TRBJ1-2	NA	CASSPPEGGDREGYTF	TGTGCCAGCAGCCCCCCAGAAGGAGGGGATCGGGAGGGCTACACCTTC
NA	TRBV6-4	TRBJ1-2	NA	CASSDSIQEPNYGYTF	TGTGCCAGCAGTGACTCTATACAGGAACCTAACTATGGCTACACCTTC
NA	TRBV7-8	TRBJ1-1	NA	CASSLDVVTEAFF	TGTGCCAGCAGCTTAGATGTCGTCACTGAAGCTTTCTTT
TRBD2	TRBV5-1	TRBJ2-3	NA	CASSSSGSSTDTQYF	TGCGCCAGCAGCTCTAGCGGCAGTAGCACAGATACGCAGTATTTT
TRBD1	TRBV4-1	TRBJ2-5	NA	CASSQAPAGTVQETQYF	TGCGCCAGCAGCCAAGCGCCAGCAGGGACAGTACAAGAGACCCAGTACTTC
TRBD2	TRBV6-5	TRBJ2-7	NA	CASSYGGRPSYEQYF	TGTGCCAGCAGTTACGGCGGGAGGCCATCCTACGAGCAGTACTTC
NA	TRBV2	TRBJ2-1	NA	CASSSTGYNEQFF	TGTGCCAGCAGCTCTACGGGCTACAATGAGCAGTTCTTC
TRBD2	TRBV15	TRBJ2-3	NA	CATSIKTGGDTQYF	TGTGCCACCAGCATTAAGACGGGAGGGGATACGCAGTATTTT
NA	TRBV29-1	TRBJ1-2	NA	CSVEVLMWRNTNYGYTF	TGCAGCGTTGAAGTTCTGATGTGGCGGAACACTAACTATGGCTACACCTTC
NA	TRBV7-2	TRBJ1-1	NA	CASSLSVNTEAFF	TGTGCCAGCAGCTTGTCGGTGAACACTGAAGCTTTCTTT
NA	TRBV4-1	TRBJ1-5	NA	CASSPGDQPQHF	TGCGCCAGCAGCCCAGGGGATCAGCCCCAGCATTTT
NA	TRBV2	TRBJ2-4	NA	CASSGERALAKNIQYF	TGTGCCAGCAGTGGCGAACGCGCTCTAGCCAAAAACATTCAGTACTTC
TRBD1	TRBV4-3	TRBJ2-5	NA	CASSQVMGQGETQYF	TGCGCCAGCAGCCAAGTAATGGGACAGGGAGAGACCCAGTACTTC
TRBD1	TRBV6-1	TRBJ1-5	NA	CASSVRDRGGQPQHF	TGTGCCAGCAGTGTCCGGGACAGGGGCGGTCAGCCCCAGCATTTT
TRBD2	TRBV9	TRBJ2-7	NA	CASSVGAGDREQYF	TGTGCCAGCAGCGTAGGGGCGGGGGATCGCGAGCAGTACTTC
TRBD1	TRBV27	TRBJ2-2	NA	CATTGVNTGELFF	TGTGCCACGACAGGGGTAAACACCGGGGAGCTGTTTTTT
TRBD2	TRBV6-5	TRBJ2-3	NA	CASSYSIREVGDTQYF	TGTGCCAGCAGTTACTCGATACGGGAGGTAGGAGATACGCAGTATTTT
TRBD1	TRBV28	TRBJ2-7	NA	CASSFVGQGKYEQYF	TGTGCCAGCAGTTTTGTGGGACAGGGAAAGTACGAGCAGTACTTC
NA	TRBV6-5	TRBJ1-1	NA	CASTENRATEAFF	TGTGCCAGCACCGAAAACAGGGCCACTGAAGCTTTCTTT
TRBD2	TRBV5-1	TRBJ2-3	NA	CASSLEQREGTDTQYF	TGCGCCAGCAGCTTGGAACAGCGGGAGGGCACAGATACGCAGTATTTT
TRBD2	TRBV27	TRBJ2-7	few	CASNRASGSFYEQYF	TGTGCCAGTAATCGGGCTAGCGGGTCCTTCTACGAGCAGTACTTC
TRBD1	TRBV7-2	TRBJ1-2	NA	CASSPAQLQGAGGYTF	TGTGCCAGCAGCCCGGCCCAATTACAGGGGGCGGGGGGCTACACCTTC
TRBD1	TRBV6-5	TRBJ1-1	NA	CASSHRGGGTEAFF	TGTGCCAGCAGCCACAGGGGCGGTGGGACTGAAGCTTTCTTT
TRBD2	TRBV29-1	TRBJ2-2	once	CSVETSGINTGELFF	TGCAGCGTCGAAACAAGCGGGATAAACACCGGGGAGCTGTTTTTT
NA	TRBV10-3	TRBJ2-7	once	CAASGPRDEQYF	TGTGCCGCAAGCGGGCCCCGCGACGAGCAGTACTTC